The rows below give T cell receptor beta chains drawn from one sample of a study of Ad26.COV2.S vaccination and SARS-CoV-2 variants. Only in-frame clones appear in the TCRdb table, and some are missing; sequencing was by immunoSEQ multiplex PCR. The data contain fewer than 400,000 clones, roughly nine tenths of them singletons. Material: peripheral blood, obtained in a trial of Ad26.COV2.S vaccine versus placebo. The source is a person between 18 and 60 years old who received the Ad26.COV2.S COVID-19 vaccine or a placebo. Both conserved end residues are part of each CDR3. A D gene is named only where the DNA matches it firmly. Where a row states a size, it is once, few, many or the class of an expanded clone; other rows omit it.

V	size	D	J	DNA	CDR3
TRBV4-3	-	TRBD2	TRBJ2-1	TGCGCCAGCAGCCAACATAGCGGGGGGGCCAACGATGAGCAGTTCTTC	CASSQHSGGANDEQFF
TRBV5-6	-	TRBD1	TRBJ1-2	TGTGCCAGCAGCTTGACCGGGGGACAGTATCTCTATGGCTACACCTTC	CASSLTGGQYLYGYTF
TRBV5-1	-	-	TRBJ1-1	TGCGCCAGCAGCTTGCAAGGGGTTATGAACACTGAAGCTTTCTTT	CASSLQGVMNTEAFF
TRBV19	-	-	TRBJ2-1	TGTGCCAGTAGTTTTGCGATCTCGGGCTACAATGAGCAGTTCTTC	CASSFAISGYNEQFF
TRBV3-1/TRBV3-2	-	-	TRBJ2-5	TGTGCCAGCAGCTCATCGTGGAGTGGAGCCCAAGAGACCCAGTACTTC	CASSSSWSGAQETQYF
TRBV18	-	-	TRBJ2-1	TGTGCCAGCTCAGACGGTGGGGGAACTGCCTACAATGAGCAGTTCTTC	CASSDGGGTAYNEQFF
TRBV20-1	-	TRBD1	TRBJ1-4	TGCAGTGCTAGTCCCATACAGGGGGCGTGGGAAAAACTGTTTTTT	CSASPIQGAWEKLFF
TRBV19	-	-	TRBJ1-5	TGTGCCAGTACCGGAGGGGGAGGGCCCCAGCATTTT	CASTGGGGPQHF
TRBV6-5	-	-	TRBJ2-1	TGTGCCAGCAACCGACTACCACCATACAATGAGCAGTTCTTC	CASNRLPPYNEQFF
TRBV4-1	once	-	TRBJ1-1	TGCGCCAGCAGCCAGCGAGAAGCGGGGAACACTGAAGCTTTCTTT	CASSQREAGNTEAFF
TRBV2	-	-	TRBJ2-1	TGTGCCAGCAGTGAAGCTGGGGTCCGTGAGCAGTTCTTC	CASSEAGVREQFF
TRBV6-5	-	-	TRBJ1-1	TGTGCCAGCAGACCACGGGCGGTTGGCACTGAAGCTTTCTTT	CASRPRAVGTEAFF
TRBV2	-	-	TRBJ1-6	TGTGCCAGCAGTGACAGACTTTCCTCCTATAATTCACCCCTCCACTTT	CASSDRLSSYNSPLHF
TRBV20-1	-	-	TRBJ2-6	TGCAGTGCTAGTGTTACCTCTGGGGCCAACGTCCTGACTTTC	CSASVTSGANVLTF
TRBV20-1	-	TRBD1	TRBJ2-2	TGCAGTGCTAGTCCCGGGACAGGGAACGGGGAGCTGTTTTTT	CSASPGTGNGELFF
TRBV6-5	-	-	TRBJ2-7	TGTGCCAGCGGGCCGTCAACCTACGAGCAGTACTTC	CASGPSTYEQYF
TRBV19	-	-	TRBJ2-7	TGTGCCAGTAGCGCGGGACACTCCTACGAGCAGTACTTC	CASSAGHSYEQYF
TRBV2	-	-	TRBJ2-7	TGTGCCAGCAGTGGAGCACCCTACGAGCAGTACTTC	CASSGAPYEQYF
TRBV7-2	-	-	TRBJ2-7	TGTGCCAGCAGCCCCGGGGGACAAAGCTCCTACGAGCAGTACTTC	CASSPGGQSSYEQYF
TRBV25-1	-	-	TRBJ2-1	TGTGCCAGCAGTGAAGGACAGTTTTTCTCCTACAATGAGCAGTTCTTC	CASSEGQFFSYNEQFF
TRBV6-5	-	-	TRBJ2-7	TGTGCCAGCAGTTCAGGCCCCCGACGGGACTACGAGCAGTACTTC	CASSSGPRRDYEQYF
TRBV20-1	-	-	TRBJ1-1	TGCAGTGCTAGATGGAACACTGAAGCTTTCTTT	CSARWNTEAFF
TRBV18	-	TRBD1	TRBJ1-2	TGTGCCAGCTCACCGGAGGGGGCCCTCCTCTATGGCTACACCTTC	CASSPEGALLYGYTF
TRBV7-9	-	-	TRBJ2-7	TGTGCCAGCAGCATGGGACCTTACGAGCAGTACTTC	CASSMGPYEQYF
TRBV14	-	TRBD1	TRBJ1-6	TGTGCCAGCAGCCAAGAAGGGACAGCGGGATCACCCCTCCACTTT	CASSQEGTAGSPLHF
TRBV19	-	TRBD2	TRBJ2-2	TGTGCCAGTAGTACCCAAGGTGGCGGGGGGGCCGGGGAGCTGTTTTTT	CASSTQGGGGAGELFF
TRBV19	few	-	TRBJ1-1	TGTGCCAGTAGTATGCCAGGGGCGGACACTGAAGCTTTCTTT	CASSMPGADTEAFF
TRBV18	-	TRBD1	TRBJ1-2	TGTGCCAGCTCACCGGATGACGGGACAGGGGGTGGCTATGGCTACACCTTC	CASSPDDGTGGGYGYTF
TRBV5-6	-	-	TRBJ2-1	TGTGCCAGCAGCTTGGCCCCGAACCACAGGAGCGTCTTATACAATGAGCAGTTCTTC	CASSLAPNHRSVLYNEQFF
TRBV10-3	-	-	TRBJ2-7	TGTGCCACCCATGGGGGATCCTACGAGCAGTACTTC	CATHGGSYEQYF
TRBV7-9	-	-	TRBJ2-7	TGTGCCAGCAGCTTGGGGGCAGGCCCTAACGAGCAGTACTTC	CASSLGAGPNEQYF
TRBV2	few	TRBD2	TRBJ2-7	TGTGCCAGCAGTGGGGGACTAGCTCAGGCCTACGAGCAGTACTTC	CASSGGLAQAYEQYF
TRBV6-5	-	TRBD1	TRBJ1-4	TGTGCCAGCAGTTACCGGGACAGGTTTGAAAAACTGTTTTTT	CASSYRDRFEKLFF
TRBV5-6	-	-	TRBJ1-2	TGTGCCAGCAGCTTGGCTCCACGGGTGGACTATGGCTACACCTTC	CASSLAPRVDYGYTF
TRBV5-1	-	-	TRBJ2-3	TGCGCCAGCAGCTTTTCTACCTCGGGGGATACGCAGTATTTT	CASSFSTSGDTQYF
TRBV21-1	-	-	TRBJ1-1	TGTGCCAGCAGCAAAGGTCAAGAGGGGGCTTGGACTGAAGCTTTCTTT	CASSKGQEGAWTEAFF
TRBV5-1	-	-	TRBJ2-1	TGCGCCAGCAGCTTGGTAGGCAGTAGGGGAGAGCAGTTCTTC	CASSLVGSRGEQFF
TRBV18	-	-	TRBJ1-1	TGTGCCAGCTCACGGGGGGAGGGATTGAACACTGAAGCTTTCTTT	CASSRGEGLNTEAFF
TRBV6-1	-	TRBD1	TRBJ1-5	TGTGCCAGCAGTGATGGACAGGAGAGCAATCAGCCCCAGCATTTT	CASSDGQESNQPQHF
TRBV21-1	-	-	TRBJ2-7	TGTGCCAGCACCCCCGCAGGGTACTACGAGCAGTACTTC	CASTPAGYYEQYF
TRBV6-1	-	-	TRBJ1-3	TGTGCCAGCAGTGAATACGTTCCTGGAAACACCATATATTTT	CASSEYVPGNTIYF
TRBV3-1/TRBV3-2	-	-	TRBJ1-1	TGTGCCAGCAGCCAAGGGGGAGGGCTAAACACTGAAGCTTTCTTT	CASSQGGGLNTEAFF
TRBV6-4	-	-	TRBJ2-7	TGTGCCAGCAGTGAAGGGACTGGGCAGGGGCGCTCCTACGAGCAGTACTTC	CASSEGTGQGRSYEQYF
TRBV19	-	-	TRBJ1-5	TGTGCCAGTAGTACCCGGTTGGGAGTGGGAAGGGAGGAGTATAGCAATCAGCCCCAGCATTTT	CASSTRLGVGREEYSNQPQHF
TRBV6-5	-	-	TRBJ2-6	TGTGCCAGCAGTTATTTGCTCGGGGGGGCCAACGTCCTGACTTTC	CASSYLLGGANVLTF
TRBV5-5	-	-	TRBJ1-2	TGTGCCAGCAGTCTGGGCTTATCTAACTATGGCTACACCTTC	CASSLGLSNYGYTF
TRBV3-1/TRBV3-2	few	-	TRBJ1-2	TGTGCCAGCAGCCGTGGGAACTATGGCTACACCTTC	CASSRGNYGYTF
TRBV6-1	-	-	TRBJ2-1	TGTGCCAGCAGTGAAGCTGACAATGAGCAGTTCTTC	CASSEADNEQFF
TRBV6-5	-	TRBD1	TRBJ2-4	TGTGCCATCGACCCCGGGACAGGGAACATTCAGTACTTC	CAIDPGTGNIQYF
TRBV7-9	-	-	TRBJ1-2	TGTGCCAGCAGCCTAGCTTCTAACTATGGCTACACCTTC	CASSLASNYGYTF